A single sample gave rise to the 10 T cell receptor beta chains below, sequenced in a study of cytomegalovirus exposure and HLA in healthy donors. The PCR contained 60 Vbeta and 13 Jbeta primers. TCRdb's table, derived via immunoSEQ multiplex PCR, lists solely in-frame clones and lacks some. Of 97,000 or so clones listed, less than 90% are singletons. The sequenced sample was PBMCs. Receptors were obtained from a man aged 40-50 years in good health and CMV-seronegative.

This clone occurred once. The chain carries TRBV7-8 and TRBJ1-1, with TRBD1 matching over 10 bases. The J segment lost 3 bases and the V segment lost 5 bases, leaving 9 bases of the junction unmatched. This CDR3 is built from 16 residues. The V gene's germline CDR1 is SGHVS and CDR2 FQNEAQ. CDR3: CASSPWTGTGDTEAFF. The CDR3 DNA follows: TGTGCCAGCAGCCCCTGGACCGGGACAGGGGACACTGAAGCTTTCTTT.

The chain joins TRBV5-1 to TRBJ2-1; D uncertain. Trimming cost V 0 bases and J 1 base, with 5 bases left between them. This CDR3 has 14 amino acids. Germline V gives CDR1 SGHRS, CDR2 YFSETQ. CDR3 DNA: TGCGCCAGCAGCTTGGGTATATCCTACAATGAGCAGTTCTTC. As protein: CASSLGISYNEQFF.

The rearrangement joins TRBV2 to TRBJ2-1; tentative D call: TRBD1 (7 bases). Germline lookup yields CDR1 SNHLY and CDR2 FYNNEI. V shed 6 bases and J shed 10 bases, with 16 bases lying between them. The CDR3 totals 13 residues. The CDR3 DNA reads TGTGCCAGCAGGCGGGACAGCGTGGGGGAGCAGTTCTTC. Its translation: CASRRDSVGEQFF.

The chain has TRBV19 and TRBJ1-1, with 9 bases that match TRBD1. The CDR3 runs 14 residues. Germline assignment: CDR1 LNHDA and CDR2 SQIVND (reference sequence). V lost 3 bases to trimming and J lost 5 bases; unmatched junction nucleotides: 4. CDR3 sequence: CASSIDRGKTEAFF. DNA for the CDR3: TGTGCCAGTAGTATCGACAGGGGGAAGACTGAAGCTTTCTTT.

The gene calls are TRBV7-2 and TRBJ2-7; tentative D call: TRBD1 (7 bases). Germline V gene data show CDR1 as SGHTA and CDR2 as FQGNSA. Trimming shortened V by 1 base and J by 2 bases, and 12 bases separated the two germline ends. The CDR3 length is 15 residues. This CDR3 is CASSLDGGTAYEQYF. CDR3 nucleotides: TGTGCCAGCAGCTTAGATGGGGGGACAGCCTACGAGCAGTACTTC.

The CDR3 loop reads CASAPRTATNEKLFF. In DNA, the CDR3 is TGTGCCAGCGCGCCTCGCACTGCAACTAATGAAAAACTGTTTTTT. The genes are TRBV7-6 and TRBJ1-4, with unresolved D. Germline CDR1 and CDR2: SGHVS and FNYEAQ. The length of the CDR3 is 15 residues. V lost 8 bases and J lost 0, with 13 bases in between.

The rearrangement joins TRBV27 to TRBJ2-7; TRBD2 matches 9 bases. The ends lost 3 bases at V and 4 bases at J; junction bases unmatched: 4. The CDR3 sequence is 14 residues long. Germline assignment: CDR1 MNHEY and CDR2 SMNVEV (reference sequence). The DNA of the CDR3 is TGTGCCAGCAGTTTCTCTAGCGGGGATTACGAGCAGTACTTC. Protein sequence: CASSFSSGDYEQYF.

This sequence joins TRBV12-5 and TRBJ2-1; possible D gene TRBD1, 6 bases. CDR3 size: 17 residues. The germline gives CDR1 LGHNT, CDR2 FRNRAP. Trimming took off 0 bases at V and 3 bases at J, with 15 bases between the two ends. The CDR3 loop is CASGLVREGVNYNEQFF. In DNA, the CDR3 is TGTGCTAGTGGTTTGGTACGCGAGGGGGTGAACTACAATGAGCAGTTCTTC. Variable domain in full (rest from reference TRBV12-5 and TRBJ2-1): DARVTQTPRHKVTEMGQEVTMRCQPILGHNTVFWYRQTMMQGLELLAYFRNRAPLDDSGMPKDRFSAEMPDATLATLKIQPSEPRDSAVYFCASGLVREGVNYNEQFFGPGTRLTVL.

About this clone: The sample holds other DNA sequences that translate to the same CDR3. V and J are TRBV11-3 and TRBJ2-1, with D perhaps matching TRBD2 (7 bases). V was trimmed by 1 base and J by 2 bases, leaving 9 bases between them. CDR1 and CDR2 from the germline V gene are SGHNT and YENEEA. The CDR3 sequence is 15 residues long. Here the CDR3 DNA reads TGTGCCAGCAGCTTAGGCGGGGGCGCCTACAATGAGCAGTTCTTC. As protein: CASSLGGGAYNEQFF.

About this clone: The CDR3 does not end in the conserved phenylalanine or tryptophan, so this is likely a read error. J is TRBJ1-2 and V is TRBV9; D is unclear. The CDR3 sequence is 15 residues long. V lost 0 bases and J 1 base, leaving 10 bases between the germline ends. Germline V CDR1 and CDR2: SGDLS, YYNGEE. CDR3 loop: CASSVAVTHNYGYTL. The CDR3 region has the DNA TGTGCCAGCAGCGTAGCAGTCACTCATAACTATGGCTACACCCTC.